The 18 T cell receptor beta chains below come from one sample, sequenced in a study of T cell clonality in common variable immunodeficiency. Assay used: immunoSEQ multiplex PCR; TCRdb lists only in-frame clones, some missing. The sample contains just over 15,000 clones, none occurring once; roughly 12% lies in the top ten. Antigen specificity for these receptors is unknown. General observations from the study: Reportedly, TCR beta sequences from common variable immunodeficiency showed fewer deletions and N-nucleotide insertions.

Sequenced material: peripheral blood mononuclear cells. Receptors were obtained from a human donor with common variable immunodeficiency.

Remarks on this clone: The sequenced fragment ends 3 residues before the CDR3 boundary, so the rest is inferred from the germline J gene. The V gene is TRBV30, the J gene TRBJ2-1; 10 positions agree with TRBD1. Germline lookup yields CDR1 GTSNPN and CDR2 SVGIG (reference sequence). V was clipped by 8 bases and J by 9 bases; unmatched bases: 10. The CDR3 totals 13 residues. CDR3 bases read: TGTGCCGGCTCCGGGACAGGGGTTGGTGAG. The encoded protein is CAGSGTGVGE. The whole CDR3 protein reads CAGSGTGVGEQFF. The full variable domain, completed using reference TRBV30 and TRBJ2-1, is SQTIHQWPATLVQPVGSPLSLECTVEGTSNPNLYWYRQAAGRGLQLLFYSVGIGQISSEVPQNLSASRPQDRQFILSSKKLLLSDSGFYLCAGSGTGVGEQFFGPGTRLTVL.

On this clone: The read gets to within 3 residues of the CDR3 end, and the germline J gene fills in the rest. The chain uses TRBV7-6 and TRBJ2-2; TRBD2 aligns across 9 bases. CDR3 length equals 17 residues. The germline gives CDR1 SGHVS, CDR2 FNYEAQ. V gave up 1 base and J gave up 3 bases; unmatched junction bases: 6. The sequenced part of the CDR3 DNA is TGTGCCAGCAGCTTAGGGCGGGAGGGCCTAGACACCGGGGAG. This sequence encodes CASSLGREGLDTGE. The full CDR3 sequence reads CASSLGREGLDTGELFF.

Details on this clone: The read ends 3 residues early relative to the CDR3; the germline J gene fills the gap. The genes are TRBV19 and TRBJ2-5, with 9 nucleotides matching TRBD1. Germline CDR1 is LNHDA and CDR2 is SQIVND (reference sequence). Unmatched junction bases numbered 8, after V lost 5 bases and J lost 4 bases. This CDR3 is built from 15 residues. The CDR3 protein is CASSPTDRGGETQYF. The CDR3 bases that were read are TGTGCCAGTAGTCCGACAGACAGGGGGGGAGAGACC. Complete variable domain (other parts from reference TRBV19 and TRBJ2-5): DGGITQSPKYLFRKEGQNVTLSCEQNLNHDAMYWYRQDPGQGLRLIYYSQIVNDFQKGDIAEGYSVSREKKESFPLTVTSAQKNPTAFYLCASSPTDRGGETQYFGPGTRLLVL.

As for this clone: The missing CDR3 end, 3 residues past where the read stops, is filled in from the germline J gene. This chain links TRBV5-6 with TRBJ1-2, with 8 bases aligning to TRBD1. This CDR3 region has 15 residues. The germline CDR1 and CDR2 sequences are SGHDT and YYEEEE. The CDR3: CASSLVPGQVWSYTF. CDR3 DNA, as far as it was read: TGTGCCAGCAGCTTGGTCCCGGGACAGGTGTGGAGC.

A note on this clone: The read ends 3 residues early relative to the CDR3; the germline J gene fills the gap. The chain carries TRBV5-6 and TRBJ2-5, with D possibly matching TRBD1 (6 bases). Germline V gene sequence: CDR1 SGHDT, CDR2 YYEEEE. Trimming took off 1 base at V and 3 bases at J, with 13 bases between the two ends. The CDR3 is made up of 15 amino acids. The CDR3 here is CASSLLGRGEETQYF. CDR3 DNA (partial): TGTGCCAGCAGCTTGTTGGGCAGGGGAGAAGAGACC.

In this sample, this clone turned up many times. The CDR3 is cut off 3 residues early in the read; its end comes from the germline J gene. The chain links TRBV28 to TRBJ2-1, with a tentative D call TRBD2 (6 bases). The V end lost 4 bases, the J end lost 8 bases, and 15 bases lay between the germline ends. Germline loops: CDR1 MDHEN, CDR2 SYDVKM. The CDR3 has 14 residues. The DNA read from the CDR3 is TGTGCCAGCAGTTGGGCTAGCGTGGGGGATGAG. Translating gives CASSWASVGDE. The complete CDR3 protein is CASSWASVGDEQFF. The variable domain in full, with the rest retrieved from reference TRBV28 and TRBJ2-1, is DVKVTQSSRYLVKRTGEKVFLECVQDMDHENMFWYRQDPGLGLRLIYFSYDVKMKEKGDIPEGYSVSREKKERFSLILESASTNQTSMYLCASSWASVGDEQFFGPGTRLTVL.

The table lists this clone with a few counts. The sequence runs out 3 residues before the end of the CDR3; the remainder is reconstructed from the germline J gene. This sequence joins TRBV7-9 and TRBJ1-1; 7 bases fit TRBD1. Germline loops: CDR1 SEHNR, CDR2 FQNEAQ (reference sequence). After removal of 5 bases from V and 7 bases from J, the junction contained 13 bases not matched to a gene. The CDR3 length is 15 residues. The CDR3 loop reads CASSRTTGREFEAFF. The CDR3 DNA, read in part, is TGTGCCAGCAGCAGAACGACAGGGAGAGAATTTGAA. Variable domain in full (rest from reference TRBV7-9 and TRBJ1-1): DTGVSQNPRHKITKRGQNVTFRCDPISEHNRLYWYRQTLGQGPEFLTYFQNEAQLEKSRLLSDRFSAERPKGSFSTLEIQRTEQGDSAMYLCASSRTTGREFEAFFGQGTRLTVV.

There are a few counts of this clone. The observed sequence ends 3 residues before the CDR3 terminus, with the missing tail filled in from the germline J gene. This chain connects TRBV2 to TRBJ1-2, with TRBD1 matching 8 bases. The CDR3 loop spans 15 amino acids. Looked up from germline, CDR1 is SNHLY and CDR2 is FYNNEI. After removal of 7 bases from V and 0 bases from J, the junction contained 7 bases not matched to a gene. The sequenced CDR3 bases are TGTGCCAGCAACTCCCCGGACAGGGCTAACTATGGC. Translating it yields CASNSPDRANYG. The complete CDR3 protein is CASNSPDRANYGYTF.

Details on this clone: The read gets to within 3 residues of the CDR3 end, and the germline J gene fills in the rest. The V and J genes are TRBV19 and TRBJ1-1; tentatively, D is TRBD1 (5 bases). V lost 5 bases, J lost 4 bases, and 11 bases lay in between. Germline V gives CDR1 LNHDA, CDR2 SQIVND (reference sequence). This CDR3 has 13 residues. CDR3: CASSSTQGTEAFF. The DNA read from the CDR3 is TGTGCCAGTAGTTCCACCCAGGGCACTGAA.

This clone was seen more than once but under ten times. The read falls 3 residues short of the CDR3 end, and the missing part is taken from the germline J gene. The chain couples TRBV7-9 to TRBJ1-5, with TRBD1 matching over 8 bases. Trimming took 3 bases from V and 5 from J; bases not matched to a gene: 3. The CDR3 is made up of 14 amino acids. In germline, CDR1 is SEHNR, CDR2 FQNEAQ (reference sequence). CDR3 DNA (partial): TGTGCCAGCAGCTTGACAGGGGCCTATCAGCCC. As protein: CASSLTGAYQP. In full, the CDR3 is CASSLTGAYQPQHF.

There are a few counts of this clone. Sequencing ends 3 residues short of the CDR3 end; the germline J gene provides the rest. The V gene is TRBV19, the J gene TRBJ1-2; no definite D call. CDR3 size: 10 residues. Germline V gene sequence: CDR1 LNHDA, CDR2 SQIVND (reference sequence). V gave up 7 bases and J gave up 7 bases, with 7 bases separating them. Incomplete CDR3 DNA: TGTGCCAGTAAGGGCAGTGGC. Protein: CASKGSG. In full, the CDR3 reads CASKGSGYTF. Variable domain in full (rest from reference TRBV19 and TRBJ1-2): DGGITQSPKYLFRKEGQNVTLSCEQNLNHDAMYWYRQDPGQGLRLIYYSQIVNDFQKGDIAEGYSVSREKKESFPLTVTSAQKNPTAFYLCASKGSGYTFGSGTRLTVV.

In regard to this clone: Read data end 3 residues before the CDR3 end; the end is taken from the germline J gene. This chain links TRBV11-2 with TRBJ2-3, with D possibly matching TRBD2 (5 bases). This CDR3 has 13 residues. Germline CDR1 and CDR2: SGHAT and FQNNGV. Trimming left V 3 bases short and J 5 bases short, with 9 bases between. The sequenced part of the CDR3 DNA is TGTGCCAGCAGCTTTAGGACTCTAGATACG. This codes for CASSFRTLDT. The full CDR3 reads CASSFRTLDTQYF.

This clone was observed a handful of times. The read is 3 residues too short to cover the CDR3 end, so that end is filled in from the germline J gene. This sequence joins TRBV19 and TRBJ2-5; D might be TRBD2 (6 bases). Trimming stripped 1 base from V and 4 bases from J, with 13 bases between. Germline-derived CDR1 and CDR2 are LNHDA and SQIVND (reference sequence). The CDR3 has 15 amino acids. CDR3 in amino acids: CASSIGAGGAETQYF. CDR3 DNA (partial): TGTGCCAGTAGTATAGGGGCAGGAGGGGCAGAGACC. The full variable domain, rest sourced from reference TRBV19 and TRBJ2-5, is DGGITQSPKYLFRKEGQNVTLSCEQNLNHDAMYWYRQDPGQGLRLIYYSQIVNDFQKGDIAEGYSVSREKKESFPLTVTSAQKNPTAFYLCASSIGAGGAETQYFGPGTRLLVL.

Worth noting for this clone: The read terminates 3 residues before the CDR3 end, so the remaining end is supplied by the germline J gene. The chain uses TRBV2 and TRBJ1-2; 10 bases are shared with TRBD1. The CDR3 spans 13 residues. The J segment lost 6 bases and the V segment lost 6 bases, leaving 4 bases of the junction unmatched. Germline CDR1 reads SNHLY; CDR2 reads FYNNEI. Incomplete CDR3 DNA: TGTGCCAGCAGGGACAGGGGGTTGCATGGC. Its protein is CASRDRGLHG. The CDR3 in full is CASRDRGLHGYTF.

This clone was picked up a small number of times. The CDR3 extends 3 residues past the end of the read, so its final part is completed from the germline J gene. This chain connects TRBV7-2 to TRBJ1-1; the D is unclear. V was cut by 1 base and J by 1 base, with 7 bases left in between. The CDR3 covers 14 residues. CDR1 is SGHTA and CDR2 is FQGNSA in the germline V gene. The sequenced CDR3 bases are TGTGCCAGCAGCTTAGGACGGGGGAACACTGAA. It codes for CASSLGRGNTE. The entire CDR3 protein is CASSLGRGNTEAFF.

This clone has at least ten counts. The sequenced fragment ends 3 residues before the CDR3 boundary, so the rest is inferred from the germline J gene. This chain uses TRBV5-4 with TRBJ2-3; 9 bases map to TRBD2. Germline V lookup: CDR1 SGHNT, CDR2 YYREEE (reference sequence). Germline trimming cut 0 bases from V and 2 bases from J; bases unmatched to any gene: 1. This CDR3 spans 15 amino acids. Incomplete CDR3 DNA: TGTGCCAGCAGCTTGGGACTAGCGGCCACAGATACG. This sequence encodes CASSLGLAATDT. The full-length CDR3 reads as CASSLGLAATDTQYF.

Notes on this clone: With the read ending 3 residues before the CDR3 end, the germline J gene is used to fill in that end. The chain is built from TRBV5-1 and TRBJ2-7; D perhaps matches TRBD2 (6 bases). The CDR3 is 13 residues long. Germline-derived CDR1 and CDR2 are SGHRS and YFSETQ. Trimming removed 4 bases at V and 5 bases at J, with 13 bases between. This CDR3 is CASSQWGDHEQYF. CDR3 DNA, as far as it was read: TGCGCCAGCAGCCAGTGGGGGGATCACGAG.

This clone was detected many times. The read comes to an end 3 residues before the CDR3 does, leaving the germline J gene to fill in the end. V and J are TRBV18 and TRBJ1-6; weak D call: TRBD1 (6 bases). The germline V and J ends were trimmed by 3 bases and 6 bases, with 9 bases remaining between them. The CDR3 runs 14 residues. Germline V CDR1 and CDR2: KGHSH, LQKENI. CDR3 DNA, as far as it was read: TGTGCCAGCTCACCGGACAGCTCTAATTCACCC. Translated, it gives CASSPDSSNSP. The CDR3, in full, reads CASSPDSSNSPLHF.